This TCR beta chain was identified during a study of T cell changes during pregnancy in multiple sclerosis. Assay: immunoSEQ multiplex PCR; the TCRdb copy retains only in-frame clones and omits some. The sample shows about 69,000 clones, approximately 92% of them seen only once. This clone was detected once. Germline lookup yields CDR1 SNHLY and CDR2 FYNNEI. Trimming removed 5 bases from V and 0 bases from J; junction bases left unmatched: 8. CDR3 size: 16 residues. This TCR came from a female donor in good health, enrolled as a control in a pregnancy study. This rearrangement joins TRBV2 to TRBJ2-3, with 7 bases matching TRBD2. This specimen was peripheral blood, taken in the third trimester of pregnancy. The CDR3 DNA is TGTGCCAGCAGTTTAAGACTAGCCTCTAGCACAGATACGCAGTATTTT. Its protein is CASSLRLASSTDTQYF.